A single T cell receptor beta chain is shown here with its context. The germline gives CDR1 MDHEN, CDR2 SYDVKM. The CDR3 is made up of 16 amino acids. The germline V and J ends were trimmed by 4 bases and 3 bases, with 19 bases remaining between them. The data were obtained in a study of early T cells in non-severe SARS-CoV-2 infection. As for the study in general: Alpha and beta chains were unpaired, from unsorted whole-blood bulk RNA.

In the library, individual cDNA molecules carried attached unique molecular identifiers. From the 5' RACE reads, TCRdb called clonotypes with MiXCR, one entry per CDR3 protein. The sample contains some 60,000 distinct CDR3 sequences, 8% to 9% of which appear only once. The clonotype originates from an adult who was a healthcare worker with PCR-confirmed SARS-CoV-2 infection or an uninfected control (not recorded which). Sequencing input: whole blood. V gene TRBV28 combines with J gene TRBJ2-7, with D unresolved. The CDR3, as DNA: TGTGCCAGCAGTTCTCCCCCCCCCAGAAGAAGCTACGAGCAGTACTTC. Residues: CASSSPPPRRSYEQYF.